The rows below give T cell receptor beta chains drawn from one sample of a study of cytomegalovirus exposure and HLA in healthy donors. The method was immunoSEQ multiplex PCR; TCRdb's version includes in-frame clones alone and lacks a portion of them. The sample has fewer than 120,000 clones, less than 85% seen once. Sequencing was performed on PBMCs. All receptors come from a young man in good health and CMV-seropositive. Both conserved end residues are part of each CDR3. The D gene is left open where the match is weak. Clone size is not always given. Where it is, it says once, few, many or a class for expanded clones.

clone size,V gene,J gene,D gene,CDR3 DNA,CDR3 protein
-,TRBV6-5,TRBJ2-7,TRBD2,TGTGCCAGCAGTACGGGACTAGCGAGCTACGAGCAGTACTTC,CASSTGLASYEQYF
once,TRBV4-2,TRBJ2-7,TRBD2,TGTGCCAGCAGCCAAGGGTCGGGGGGTGTTTACGAGCAGTACTTC,CASSQGSGGVYEQYF
-,TRBV11-3,TRBJ1-1,TRBD1,TGTGCCAGCAGCTCGGGACAGGGGGCCGGCACTGAAGCTTTCTTT,CASSSGQGAGTEAFF
-,TRBV6-5,TRBJ2-2,-,TGTGCCAGCAGCACCCCGCGAGCGAACACCGGGGAGCTGTTTTTT,CASSTPRANTGELFF
once,TRBV14,TRBJ2-7,-,TGTGCCAGCAGCCCCGCGGGGTACGAGCAGTACTTC,CASSPAGYEQYF
-,TRBV4-3,TRBJ2-7,-,TGCGCCAGCAGCCAAGAGGCGACAGAGAGTTACGAGCAGTACTTC,CASSQEATESYEQYF
-,TRBV21-1,TRBJ2-7,-,TGTGCCAGCAGCAAGACTAGCGGGGGGGCCCGATCCTACGAGCAGTACTTC,CASSKTSGGARSYEQYF
-,TRBV14,TRBJ1-6,-,TGTGCCAGCAGCCAAACAGGTTATTCACCCCTCCACTTT,CASSQTGYSPLHF
-,TRBV27,TRBJ1-5,-,TGTGCCAGCAGTACGGCCAGGGATAGCAATCAGCCCCAGCATTTT,CASSTARDSNQPQHF
-,TRBV9,TRBJ2-3,TRBD2,TGTGCCAGCGGGACGAGACTAGCGGGGGTGGATACGCAGTATTTT,CASGTRLAGVDTQYF
-,TRBV10-2,TRBJ2-5,TRBD2,TGCGCCAGCCGCGGGGGGGAGACCCAGTACTTC,CASRGGETQYF
-,TRBV4-3,TRBJ2-7,TRBD1,TGCGCCAGCAGCCAAGCTACCGGGACAGGGGCCTACGAGCAGTACTTC,CASSQATGTGAYEQYF
few,TRBV10-3,TRBJ2-5,TRBD2,TGTGCCATCAGTGCCGGAAGGGGCGGGGGGGGATCCGAAGAGACCCAGTACTTC,CAISAGRGGGGSEETQYF
-,TRBV4-3,TRBJ2-6,-,TGCGCCAGCAGCCGAAGGGTGGGGGGATCTGGGGCCAACGTCCTGACTTTC,CASSRRVGGSGANVLTF
-,TRBV13,TRBJ2-7,TRBD1,TGTGCCAGTAGCCAGGGGACAGTCCCTCCCTACGAGCAGTACTTC,CASSQGTVPPYEQYF
-,TRBV7-9,TRBJ1-4,-,TGTGCCAGCAGCTTAGGAACGGGGGGTAATGAAAAACTGTTTTTT,CASSLGTGGNEKLFF
-,TRBV7-2,TRBJ1-2,TRBD1,TGTGCCAGCAGCCCCGGGACAGGATATGGCTACACCTTC,CASSPGTGYGYTF
-,TRBV7-9,TRBJ2-1,-,TGTGCCAGCAGCTTAGAGGCCCCTAGAAATGAGCAGTTCTTC,CASSLEAPRNEQFF
-,TRBV5-5,TRBJ1-5,-,TGTGCCAGCAGCCGTACAACCGGGAATCAGCCCCAGCATTTT,CASSRTTGNQPQHF
few,TRBV13,TRBJ2-7,TRBD1,TGTGCCAGCAGTGGACCGGGACAGGGGGATGGCGAGCAGTACTTC,CASSGPGQGDGEQYF
few,TRBV19,TRBJ2-6,-,TGTGCCAGTAGTATCGCGGATACTGGGGCCAACGTCCTGACTTTC,CASSIADTGANVLTF
-,TRBV7-2,TRBJ2-3,TRBD2,TGTGCCAGCAGCTTAGATTCATTGGGACTAGCGGATACGCAGTATTTT,CASSLDSLGLADTQYF
-,TRBV29-1,TRBJ1-2,-,TGCAGCGTTGTCGAACCAGGGAACAACTATGGCTACACCTTC,CSVVEPGNNYGYTF
-,TRBV4-3,TRBJ1-2,-,TGCGCCAGCAGCCAAGGCGGGGCCGCCGGCTACACCTTC,CASSQGGAAGYTF